The 29 T cell receptor beta chains below were found in one sample sequenced in a study of human T cells and chemical hapten exposure. Each CDR3 protein gets one entry after TCRdb re-called the RACE reads with MiXCR. The sample carries around 250,000 distinct CDR3 sequences, roughly 8.9% recorded once. Time point of the sample: pre-sensitization, week 0. Noted treatment: therapeutic diphenylcyclopropenone sensitization with weekly scalp DPC. The sequencing here drew on whole blood, taken in connection with sensitization to the hapten diphenylcyclopropenone (DPC). All receptors derive from a woman aged 40 to 50 with alopecia areata. Some clones in this sample may be carry-over from other donors' samples.

The sample holds a few counts of this clonotype. This chain connects TRBV7-9 to TRBJ1-2; D unclear. V was clipped by 9 bases and J by 2 bases, with 16 bases between them. CDR1 SEHNR and CDR2 FQNEAQ come from the germline V gene (reference sequence). The CDR3 length is 14 residues. CDR3 DNA: TGTGCCAGTGGGCCAAGGCCGCCCAACTATGGCTACACCTTC. This codes for CASGPRPPNYGYTF.

V usage is TRBV12-3 or TRBV12-4 and J usage is TRBJ2-7; D unclear. CDR3 length: 11 amino acids. V was cut by 4 bases and J by 5 bases, with 6 bases left in between. The chain's CDR3 is CASSYQHEQYF. The CDR3 nucleotides read TGTGCCAGCAGTTACCAACACGAGCAGTACTTC.

The rearrangement links TRBV20-1 to TRBJ2-1, with D perhaps TRBD2 (6 bases). The CDR3 covers 13 residues. The germline V gene has CDR1 DFQATT and CDR2 SNEGSKA (reference sequence). V was pared by 6 bases and J by 4 bases, with 13 bases between. The CDR3 DNA reads TGCAGTGCCGAAGCTAGCGTGTACAATGAGCAGTTCTTC. Its protein is CSAEASVYNEQFF.

On this clonotype itself: The junction and the germline gene differ at one end; a read error may be behind it. The gene calls are TRBV7-2 and TRBJ2-5; 8 nucleotides align to TRBD1. This CDR3 is 14 amino acids long. Germline V gene lookup returns CDR1 SGHTA and CDR2 FQGNSA. The CDR3 DNA reads TGCGCCAGCAGTCTTACAGGGGGGTGGGAGACCCAGTACTTC. This codes for CASSLTGGWETQYF.

This clonotype appeared a few times. The chain uses TRBV4-2 and TRBJ1-6, with D perhaps TRBD1 (5 bases). V was clipped by 0 bases and J by 6 bases, with 12 bases between them. CDR3 size: 16 residues. CDR1 LGHNA and CDR2 YNFKEQ come from the germline V gene. CDR3 residues: CASSQDGTVLNSPLHF. The CDR3 DNA reads as TGTGCCAGCAGCCAAGACGGGACCGTGCTTAATTCACCCCTCCACTTT.

On this clonotype itself: A read error may be the cause here, since a much bigger clone is one base away. The chain is built from TRBV11-2 and TRBJ2-3, with no clear D. This CDR3 region has 15 residues. Germline V CDR1 and CDR2: SGHAT, FQNNGV. The CDR3 sequence: CVSSPGLRVPDTQYF. The CDR3 DNA is TGTGTCAGCAGCCCCGGTTTACGAGTACCAGATACGCAGTATTTT.

The CDR3 DNA follows: TGCAGCGTAACCGGGACAGGGGGCGTAGAGACCCAGTACTTC. Amino acid sequence: CSVTGTGGVETQYF. J is TRBJ2-5 and V is TRBV29-1, with 12 nucleotides matching TRBD1. The V gene's germline CDR1 is SQVTM and CDR2 ANQGSEA. The V segment lost 6 bases and the J segment 4 bases; nucleotides outside the gene matches: 6. CDR3 length: 14 amino acids.

This clonotype has a handful of counts. The genes are TRBV12-3 or TRBV12-4 and TRBJ1-5, with no clear D. The CDR3 contains 13 residues. The V end lost 3 bases, the J end lost 7 bases, and 10 bases lay between the germline ends. CDR3: CASSFFEGQPQHF. CDR3 sequence (DNA): TGTGCCAGCAGTTTTTTCGAGGGCCAGCCCCAGCATTTT.

This clonotype was observed a handful of times. The CDR3 region is CASSYTGAGYEQYF. CDR3 bases: TGTGCCAGCAGTTACACGGGGGCCGGCTACGAGCAGTACTTC. The V and J genes are TRBV6-2 or TRBV6-3 and TRBJ2-7, with D perhaps assigned TRBD1 or TRBD2 (6 bases each). Deletions cut 2 bases from V and 3 bases from J, with 11 bases between. CDR3 length equals 14 residues. Germline CDR1 reads MNHEY; CDR2 reads SVGEGT.

The chain uses TRBV25-1 and TRBJ2-5, with 12 bases that match TRBD1. The length of the CDR3 is 14 residues. Trimming took 8 bases from V and 5 from J; bases not matched to a gene: 6. Germline V gives CDR1 MGHDK, CDR2 SYGVNS. CDR3 in DNA: TGTGCCAGCGGGGGGACAGGGGGCTGGGAGACCCAGTACTTC. Translating gives CASGGTGGWETQYF.

The chain employs TRBV27 and TRBJ2-3; possible D gene TRBD2, 5 bases. This CDR3 contains 13 residues. From germline, CDR1 is MNHEY and CDR2 SMNVEV (reference sequence). V gave up 1 base and J gave up 6 bases, with 8 bases separating them. Here the CDR3 DNA reads TGTGCCAGCAGTTTATTACGGGGTGATACGCAGTATTTT. Protein product: CASSLLRGDTQYF.

This clonotype was counted between two and nine times. The CDR3 carries no conserved terminal phenylalanine or tryptophan, so it likely arises from a read error. No DNA is shown, since the ends of the CDR3 on it are uncertain; the CDR3 is the one TCRdb lists. V usage is TRBV10-3 and J usage is TRBJ2-7; the table assigns TRBD1, which was not confirmed against the DNA. Germline lookup yields CDR1 ENHRY and CDR2 SYGVKD. The CDR3 length equals 12 residues, ends included. CDR3 loop: CAISETTGPHHL.

The chain employs TRBV11-2 and TRBJ2-5; D assignment may be TRBD1 or TRBD2 (5 bases each). Per germline, CDR1 SGHAT and CDR2 FQNNGV. CDR3 length equals 15 residues. The V gene lost 5 bases and the J gene lost 3 bases, with 16 bases spanning the gap. CDR3 residues: CASSRLGTPEETQYF. In DNA, the CDR3 is TGTGCCAGCAGCCGTCTGGGGACCCCCGAAGAGACCCAGTACTTC. Full variable domain (rest looked up from reference TRBV11-2 and TRBJ2-5): EAGVAQSPRYKIIEKRQSVAFWCNPISGHATLYWYQQILGQGPKLLIQFQNNGVVDDSQLPKDRFSAERLKGVDSTLKIQPAKLEDSAVYLCASSRLGTPEETQYFGPGTRLLVL.

This clonotype was detected many times. The rearrangement joins TRBV7-9 to TRBJ2-7, with a weak D call TRBD1 (5 bases). Germline CDR1 is SEHNR and CDR2 is FQNEAQ (reference sequence). This CDR3 is built from 13 residues. V lost 10 bases and J lost 0, with 13 bases in between. CDR3 loop: CATADTYSYEQYF. The CDR3 nucleotides are TGTGCCACGGCGGACACCTACTCCTACGAGCAGTACTTC. Complete variable domain (other parts from reference TRBV7-9 and TRBJ2-7): DTGVSQNPRHKITKRGQNVTFRCDPISEHNRLYWYRQTLGQGPEFLTYFQNEAQLEKSRLLSDRFSAERPKGSFSTLEIQRTEQGDSAMYLCATADTYSYEQYFGPGTRLTVT.

The chain employs TRBV28 and TRBJ2-4; TRBD1 is a possible D gene (5 bases). The CDR3 length is 13 residues. Germline values: CDR1 MDHEN, CDR2 SYDVKM. The V gene lost 3 bases and the J gene lost 8 bases, with 11 bases spanning the gap. CDR3 bases: TGTGCCAGCAGTTTCAGGGTCTCCGACATTCAGTACTTC. Translation gives CASSFRVSDIQYF.

This clonotype has more than one count but fewer than ten. This chain joins TRBV27 and TRBJ2-6; D might be TRBD1 (6 bases). The CDR3 extends over 19 amino acids. Deletions cut 6 bases from V and 0 bases from J, with 21 bases between. The V gene's germline CDR1 is MNHEY and CDR2 SMNVEV (reference sequence). CDR3 coding DNA: TGTGCCAGCAGCCCTACAGGGACGGCAGTCCCCTCTGGGGCCAACGTCCTGACTTTC. Protein product: CASSPTGTAVPSGANVLTF.

This clonotype appeared many times. The chain couples TRBV20-1 to TRBJ2-2; D tentatively reads TRBD1 or TRBD2 (7 bases each). V was shortened by 6 bases and J by 4 bases, with 15 bases between the two germline ends. Germline V CDR1 and CDR2: DFQATT, SNEGSKA (reference sequence). The CDR3 has 14 residues. CDR3 in DNA: TGCAGTGCCTCGCGCAGGGGGGGCACCGGGGAGCTGTTTTTT. This translates into CSASRRGGTGELFF.

This clonotype was observed many times. V usage is TRBV4-3 and J usage is TRBJ2-3; weak D call: TRBD1 (6 bases). The V and J ends lost 6 bases and 2 bases respectively, with 12 bases between them. Germline CDR1 LGHNA, CDR2 YSLEER. This CDR3 is built from 14 residues. CDR3 residues: CASRRDIYTDTQYF. The CDR3 DNA reads as TGCGCCAGCAGAAGGGACATCTACACAGATACGCAGTATTTT.

This chain uses TRBV5-4 with TRBJ2-1; 11 nucleotides match TRBD2. The CDR3 extends over 17 amino acids. CDR1 is SGHNT, CDR2 YYREEE, per germline (reference sequence). J was trimmed by 4 bases and V by 2 bases; bases with no gene match: 8. CDR3 residues: CASSFLARTSGYNEQFF. CDR3 DNA: TGTGCCAGCAGCTTCCTCGCCCGGACTAGCGGGTACAATGAGCAGTTCTTC.

This clonotype was seen a handful of times. J is TRBJ2-6 and V is TRBV28, with D tentatively TRBD1 (6 bases). The CDR3 length is 15 residues. Germline lookup yields CDR1 MDHEN and CDR2 SYDVKM. The ends were cut back, 4 bases at V and 5 bases at J, with 12 bases in the middle. CDR3 amino acids: CASSSSDRRANVLTF. CDR3 DNA sequence: TGTGCCAGCAGTTCCTCGGACAGACGGGCCAACGTCCTGACTTTC.

There are a few counts of this clonotype. The chain employs TRBV5-4 and TRBJ1-2; weak D call: TRBD1 (6 bases). The germline CDR1 and CDR2 sequences are SGHNT and YYREEE (reference sequence). V dropped 5 bases and J dropped 7 bases, with 18 bases sitting between them. The CDR3 length is 14 residues. CDR3 nucleotide sequence: TGTGCCAGCAGTATAGACAGGCTGGGGAGTGGCTACACCTTC. This gives the protein CASSIDRLGSGYTF.

This clonotype was counted a few times. The chain carries TRBV12-3 or TRBV12-4 and TRBJ2-1; D may be TRBD1 (6 bases). V was cut by 2 bases and J by 0 bases, with 8 bases left in between. The CDR3 is made up of 15 amino acids. The CDR3 nucleotides read TGTGCCAGCAGTTTAAGGGACACCTCCTACAATGAGCAGTTCTTC. Protein product: CASSLRDTSYNEQFF.

The chain uses TRBV9 and TRBJ2-1; 7 bases fit TRBD1. The CDR3 contains 16 residues. Trimming removed 1 base from V and 0 bases from J; junction bases left unmatched: 4. The germline CDR1 and CDR2 sequences are SGDLS and YYNGEE. The CDR3 region is CASSVTGQSSYNEQFF. CDR3 DNA: TGTGCCAGCAGCGTAACGGGACAGAGCTCCTACAATGAGCAGTTCTTC.

This clonotype has at least ten counts. This chain connects TRBV12-3 or TRBV12-4 to TRBJ1-1, with 7 bases that match TRBD1. The CDR3 has 13 amino acids. Trimming took 2 bases from V and 4 from J; bases not matched to a gene: 1. CDR3 region: CASSLQGGTEAFF. The CDR3 DNA follows: TGTGCCAGCAGTTTACAGGGGGGCACTGAAGCTTTCTTT.

The chain has TRBV7-8 and TRBJ2-5; possibly TRBD2 for D (6 bases). The CDR3 runs to 16 residues. The V gene's germline CDR1 is SGHVS and CDR2 FQNEAQ. Between the trimmed V and J ends, which lost 5 bases and 1 base, there was a span of 17 bases. The CDR3, as DNA: TGTGCCAGCAGCCCCGTTGTAGCGGAGACCCAAGAGACCCAGTACTTC. The encoded protein is CASSPVVAETQETQYF.

In this sample, this clonotype turned up a few times. This rearrangement joins TRBV7-2 to TRBJ2-6; possibly TRBD2 for D (6 bases). Between the trimmed V and J ends, which lost 5 bases and 0 bases, there was a span of 17 bases. Germline V lookup: CDR1 SGHTA, CDR2 FQGNSA. The CDR3 runs 18 residues. Here the CDR3 DNA reads TGTGCCAGCAGCCGGGTCAACTTGGGGGGCTCTGGGGCCAACGTCCTGACTTTC. It codes for CASSRVNLGGSGANVLTF.

The chain recombines TRBV3-1 with TRBJ2-1; D may be TRBD1 (6 bases). The CDR3 runs 15 residues. Per the germline V gene, CDR1 is LGHDT and CDR2 is YNNKEL (reference sequence). Trimming left V 0 bases short and J 3 bases short, with 9 bases between. The CDR3 DNA reads as TGTGCCAGCAGCCAAGAAGGGACACTCTACAATGAGCAGTTCTTC. Translated: CASSQEGTLYNEQFF.

The gene calls are TRBV27 and TRBJ2-7; 7 bases line up with TRBD1. This CDR3 contains 14 residues. Germline V gives CDR1 MNHEY, CDR2 SMNVEV (reference sequence). V lost 4 bases to trimming and J lost 4 bases; unmatched junction nucleotides: 7. The CDR3 spells CASSSTGQRYEQYF. The DNA for the CDR3 is TGTGCCAGCAGTTCCACGGGACAGAGGTACGAGCAGTACTTC.

The V and J genes are TRBV12-5 and TRBJ2-7, with 10 nucleotides matching TRBD2. Trimming at V came to 10 bases and at J to 2 bases, leaving 11 bases not matched to a gene. Germline CDR1 reads LGHNT; CDR2 reads FRNRAP. CDR3 length: 15 residues. CDR3 in amino acids: CATLSMLAGAYEQYF. CDR3 DNA: TGTGCTACCCTCTCCATGCTAGCGGGAGCCTACGAGCAGTACTTC.